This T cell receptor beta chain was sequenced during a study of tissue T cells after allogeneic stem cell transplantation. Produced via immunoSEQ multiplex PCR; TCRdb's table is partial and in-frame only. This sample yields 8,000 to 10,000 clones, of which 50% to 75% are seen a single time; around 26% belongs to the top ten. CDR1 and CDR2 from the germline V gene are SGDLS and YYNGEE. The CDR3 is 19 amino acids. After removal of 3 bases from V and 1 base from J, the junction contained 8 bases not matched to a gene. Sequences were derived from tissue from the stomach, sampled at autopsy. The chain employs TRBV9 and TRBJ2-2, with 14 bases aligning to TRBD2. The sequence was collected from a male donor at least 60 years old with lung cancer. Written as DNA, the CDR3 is TGTGCCAGCAGCGCCCCCCTCGGGACTAGCGGGGGGAACACCGGGGAGCTGTTTTTT. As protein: CASSAPLGTSGGNTGELFF. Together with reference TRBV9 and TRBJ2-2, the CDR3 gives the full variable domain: DSGVTQTPKHLITATGQRVTLRCSPRSGDLSVYWYQQSLDQGLQFLIQYYNGEERAKGNILERFSAQQFPDLHSELNLSSLELGDSALYFCASSAPLGTSGGNTGELFFGEGSRLTVL.